The 20 T cell receptor beta chains given below trace back to one sample, sequenced in a study of cytomegalovirus exposure and HLA in healthy donors. A multiplex PCR was run with 60 Vbeta primers and 13 Jbeta primers. Using immunoSEQ multiplex PCR, the repertoire was profiled, and TCRdb retains in-frame clones only, with some absent. Of under 70,000 clones listed, 75% to 90% are singletons. The material sequenced was PBMCs. The receptors stem from a woman in her twenties or thirties in good health and CMV-seronegative.

The chain combines TRBV27 with TRBJ1-3; TRBD1 matches 7 bases. Germline values: CDR1 MNHEY, CDR2 SMNVEV (reference sequence). Unmatched junction bases numbered 5, after V lost 6 bases and J lost 0 bases. The CDR3 sequence is 15 residues long. This chain's CDR3 is CASSPTGVSGNTIYF. DNA for the CDR3: TGTGCCAGCAGCCCTACAGGGGTCTCTGGAAACACCATATATTTT.

The rearrangement uses TRBV13 and TRBJ2-3; 7 bases agree with TRBD1. Germline V lookup: CDR1 PRHDT, CDR2 FYEKMQ (reference sequence). This CDR3 has 15 residues. Trimming at V came to 1 base and at J to 0 bases, leaving 1 base not matched to a gene. The CDR3 spells CASSLEQGSTDTQYF. In nucleotides, the CDR3 is TGTGCCAGCAGCTTAGAACAGGGGAGCACAGATACGCAGTATTTT.

The chain uses TRBV29-1 and TRBJ2-5, with 8 bases that match TRBD2. Germline CDR1 is SQVTM and CDR2 is ANQGSEA. V was pared by 6 bases and J by 5 bases, with 5 bases of the junction left unmatched. The CDR3 totals 12 residues. CDR3 sequence reads: CSVAGGRETQYF. CDR3 bases: TGCAGCGTCGCGGGAGGACGGGAGACCCAGTACTTC. The entire variable domain, with the rest obtained from reference TRBV29-1 and TRBJ2-5, is as follows: SAVISQKPSRDICQRGTSLTIQCQVDSQVTMMFWYRQQPGQSLTLIATANQGSEATYESGFVIDKFPISRPNLTFSTLTVSNMSPEDSSIYLCSVAGGRETQYFGPGTRLLVL.

The chain combines TRBV28 with TRBJ2-1; D possibly corresponds to TRBD1 (6 bases). The CDR3 covers 14 residues. Germline CDR1 MDHEN, CDR2 SYDVKM. The ends were cut back, 5 bases at V and 5 bases at J, with 13 bases in the middle. The CDR3 DNA is TGTGCCAGCAGTCCCCCAGGGGCGAACAATGAGCAGTTCTTC. It encodes CASSPPGANNEQFF. Drawing the rest from reference TRBV28 and TRBJ2-1, the complete variable domain is DVKVTQSSRYLVKRTGEKVFLECVQDMDHENMFWYRQDPGLGLRLIYFSYDVKMKEKGDIPEGYSVSREKKERFSLILESASTNQTSMYLCASSPPGANNEQFFGPGTRLTVL.

The genes are TRBV5-1 and TRBJ1-1; D might be TRBD1 (5 bases). Trimming took 2 bases from V and 6 from J, leaving 14 bases between them. Per germline, CDR1 SGHRS and CDR2 YFSETQ. The CDR3 covers 14 residues. The CDR3 DNA is TGCGCCAGCAGCTTTAAAGGGGCCCTGTCTGAAGCTTTCTTT. This translates into CASSFKGALSEAFF.

This chain links TRBV18 with TRBJ2-6; D gene ambiguous. Deletions cut 2 bases from V and 0 bases from J, with 5 bases between. CDR1 KGHSH and CDR2 LQKENI come from the germline V gene. The CDR3 contains 15 residues. The CDR3 DNA sequence: TGTGCCAGCTCACCAATGAGCTCTGGGGCCAACGTCCTGACTTTC. Translation: CASSPMSSGANVLTF.

The chain uses TRBV2 and TRBJ2-7, with D maybe TRBD2 (5 bases). The CDR3 runs 12 residues. Between the trimmed V and J ends, which lost 6 bases and 3 bases, there was a span of 9 bases. Germline V gene lookup returns CDR1 SNHLY and CDR2 FYNNEI. In DNA, the CDR3 is TGTGCCAGCAGGCGGGCGAACTACGAGCAGTACTTC. It is translated as CASRRANYEQYF.

The rearrangement joins TRBV4-3 to TRBJ2-2; 9 bases align to TRBD2. The ends lost 1 base at V and 3 bases at J; junction bases unmatched: 15. This CDR3 is 20 amino acids long. Germline CDR1 reads LGHNA; CDR2 reads YSLEER. The DNA for the CDR3 is TGCGCCAGCAGCCAAGTGATAGGGGTAGCGGGAGTAGGGGACACCGGGGAGCTGTTTTTT. It is translated as CASSQVIGVAGVGDTGELFF.

The V call is TRBV19, the J call TRBJ2-7; D possibly corresponds to TRBD1 (5 bases). Trimming took off 3 bases at V and 2 bases at J, with 14 bases between the two ends. The germline V gene encodes CDR1 LNHDA and CDR2 SQIVND (reference sequence). There are 15 residues in the CDR3. CDR3 sequence: CASSIRGIPTYEQYF. CDR3 nucleotides: TGTGCCAGTAGTATTAGGGGCATACCAACCTACGAGCAGTACTTC. Combining the CDR3 with reference TRBV19 and TRBJ2-7 gives the whole variable domain DGGITQSPKYLFRKEGQNVTLSCEQNLNHDAMYWYRQDPGQGLRLIYYSQIVNDFQKGDIAEGYSVSREKKESFPLTVTSAQKNPTAFYLCASSIRGIPTYEQYFGPGTRLTVT.

This clone was recorded once. The chain carries TRBV5-4 and TRBJ1-2, with TRBD1 identical over 8 bases. The germline V gene has CDR1 SGHNT and CDR2 YYREEE (reference sequence). Trimming at V came to 0 bases and at J to 4 bases, leaving 2 bases not matched to a gene. The CDR3 loop spans 14 amino acids. Here the CDR3 reads CASSLGTGRYGYTF. DNA of the CDR3: TGTGCCAGCAGCTTGGGGACAGGGCGCTATGGCTACACCTTC.

This clone is a singleton in its sample. The V gene is TRBV11-2, the J gene TRBJ2-5; D gene ambiguous. Trimming shortened V by 0 bases and J by 2 bases, and 7 bases separated the two germline ends. CDR1 and CDR2 (germline): SGHAT, FQNNGV. The CDR3 spans 14 residues. In DNA, the CDR3 is TGTGCCAGCAGCTTAGATCTTCCGCAAGAGACCCAGTACTTC. It is translated as CASSLDLPQETQYF.

V and J are TRBV2 and TRBJ1-5; D is perhaps TRBD1 (5 bases). The length of the CDR3 is 14 residues. Germline lookup yields CDR1 SNHLY and CDR2 FYNNEI. V gave up 5 bases and J gave up 9 bases, with 17 bases separating them. DNA of the CDR3: TGTGCCAGCAGTAAGGACAAGGCCCAGGGGCCCCAGCATTTT. Its translation: CASSKDKAQGPQHF. The full variable domain, rest sourced from reference TRBV2 and TRBJ1-5, is EPEVTQTPSHQVTQMGQEVILRCVPISNHLYFYWYRQILGQKVEFLVSFYNNEISEKSEIFDDQFSVERPDGSNFTLKIRSTKLEDSAMYFCASSKDKAQGPQHFGDGTRLSIL.

The chain carries TRBV7-9 and TRBJ2-2; D remains unclear. V was cut by 5 bases and J by 1 base, with 5 bases left in between. Looked up from germline, CDR1 is SEHNR and CDR2 is FQNEAQ (reference sequence). This CDR3 contains 13 residues. The CDR3 DNA is TGTGCCAGCAGCCGACAGAACACCGGGGAGCTGTTTTTT. This encodes CASSRQNTGELFF.

This clone was observed a handful of times. The chain is built from TRBV7-3 and TRBJ1-5, with 9 positions matching TRBD1. Germline-derived CDR1 and CDR2 are SGHTA and FQGTGA. This CDR3 spans 13 amino acids. V shed 5 bases, J shed 7 bases, and the junction held 3 bases outside the gene matches. The CDR3 nucleotides are TGTGCCAGCAGCAGTACAGGGGGCCAGCCCCAGCATTTT. Translation: CASSSTGGQPQHF.

The J gene is TRBJ2-3, the V gene TRBV5-1; 12 bases agree with TRBD1. The CDR3 runs 18 residues. Germline V CDR1 and CDR2: SGHRS, YFSETQ. V was pared by 4 bases and J by 5 bases, with 14 bases of the junction left unmatched. The CDR3 loop is CASSLSPGDRGRLDTQYF. Written as DNA, the CDR3 is TGCGCCAGCAGCCTTTCCCCCGGGGACAGGGGGCGTTTAGATACGCAGTATTTT.

The CDR3 region is CASSESYTGDGANVLTF. The CDR3 DNA reads TGTGCCAGCAGTGAATCCTATACAGGCGATGGGGCCAACGTCCTGACTTTC. The genes are TRBV25-1 and TRBJ2-6; TRBD1 might be the D (5 bases). Germline V lookup: CDR1 MGHDK, CDR2 SYGVNS. V gave up 1 base and J gave up 3 bases, with 13 bases separating them. This CDR3 comprises 17 residues.

This chain connects TRBV6-1 to TRBJ2-5; TRBD1 agrees at 10 bases. The junction had 7 bases not matched to a gene; V was cut back by 8 bases and J by 4 bases. The CDR3 contains 14 residues. Per the germline V gene, CDR1 is MNHNS and CDR2 is SASEGT. The CDR3 nucleotides read TGTGCCAGCGGATGGACAGGGGGTATAGAGACCCAGTACTTC. It codes for CASGWTGGIETQYF.

V gene TRBV7-2 combines with J gene TRBJ1-1; D remains unclear. The CDR3 runs 15 residues. Germline V gives CDR1 SGHTA, CDR2 FQGNSA. V lost 2 bases, J lost 1 base, and 11 bases lay in between. This CDR3 reads CASSLSPQKNTEAFF. In nucleotides, the CDR3 is TGTGCCAGCAGCTTAAGTCCCCAGAAGAACACTGAAGCTTTCTTT.

This chain connects TRBV10-3 to TRBJ1-2; possibly TRBD1 for D (5 bases). Trimming took off 1 base at V and 7 bases at J, with 16 bases between the two ends. Looked up from germline, CDR1 is ENHRY and CDR2 is SYGVKD. The CDR3 loop spans 15 amino acids. The CDR3: CAISEWEGRGSGYTF. In DNA, the CDR3 is TGTGCCATCAGTGAGTGGGAGGGGCGCGGGAGTGGCTACACCTTC.

The chain recombines TRBV11-3 with TRBJ2-7, with 7 bases fitting TRBD2. The CDR3 has 14 residues. The germline CDR1 and CDR2 sequences are SGHNT and YENEEA. Losses at the gene ends were 1 base for V and 7 bases for J; bases not matched to a gene: 7. CDR3 residues: CASSLVGLEIEQYF. CDR3 sequence (DNA): TGTGCCAGCAGCTTAGTAGGACTAGAGATAGAGCAGTACTTC.